This entry describes one T cell receptor (beta chain). The target of this receptor is not known. Base qualities are not at hand, and no much larger clone is one base apart. The data were taken from a study of T cell responses to AZD1222 COVID-19 vaccine (dated by TCRdb to the early 2020s). Regarding the complete study: Because spike-specific TCR depth and breadth did not differ between the two schedules, AZD1222 recipients who got a second dose at roughly 4 weeks were pooled with those who got a second dose at roughly 12 weeks. A total of 233 trial participants underwent TCR sequencing, of whom roughly 210 received two doses of AZD1222 and about 26 received two doses of the MenACWY control vaccine. Trial participants were enrolled into age subgroups of 18-55, 56-69 and 70-plus years, which contained approximately 150, 28 and 58 TCR-sequenced participants, respectively.

General findings and caveats noted by the study authors: Conclusions about previously exposed vaccinees are limited because only six or seven AZD1222 recipients were SARS-CoV-2 seropositive at baseline. No day 14 peak-response samples were available, so repertoires were characterized only after the peak T cell response. Reportedly, almost half of the unique spike-specific TCRs recognized epitopes lying outside the regions that are mutated in the B.1.351 and B.1.1.7 variants. The 56-69-year group was small, and its depth increase did not reach significance, likely because of low power. Spike-specific TCR breadth and depth rose significantly after two AZD1222 doses compared with day 0 and with MenACWY recipients. Vaccine-associated CD4 TCRs spanned the whole spike protein, with dominant responses in regions 160-218 and 743-854. Participants were mostly white British and included more females than males, and it was suggested by the authors that clonal diversity may have been underestimated.

The CDR3 regions of human TCRbeta chains were analyzed by immunosequencing. For the original study's pipeline: TCRs in the repertoires were compared against a reference library of SARS-CoV-2-specific TCRs that had been generated with the MIRA antigen-specificity platform. Breadth was defined as the fraction of unique TCRs that were SARS-CoV-2-associated. Depth was defined as the fraction of total T cells that were SARS-CoV-2-associated. Using the MIRA data, every spike-specific TCR was mapped to the spike region that the TCR reacted to and assigned to either a CD4 or a CD8 class. Log10-transformed breadth and depth values were compared by one-way ANOVA with Sidak's multiple comparisons tests. Held by TCRdb, this immuneACCESS table contains in-frame sequences only and omits some clones. Under half of the omission traces to an unresolved V gene where checked; the cause of the rest is unknown. The DNA gave D and trimming, while V, J and clone size come from that table. The sample yields roughly 60,000 clones; around 90% were counted once. The ten largest clones capture approximately 5% of the sample.

The V and J ends are trimmed by 4 bases and 1 base, leaving 6 bases between them. From cysteine to phenylalanine, the CDR3 is 13 amino acids long. The only DNA kept is the CDR3, 39 bases in frame from the first base. The germline V gene sets CDR1 to ENHRY and CDR2 to SYGVKD. This specimen's time point label, interpreted: baseline before first vaccination. The vaccinee samples were drawn from two UK trials, COV001 and COV002, one of which was a single-blind randomized controlled phase 2/3 trial testing AZD1222 (ChAdOx1 nCoV-19) in healthy adults. For TCRbeta chain sequencing, PBMC samples from trial participants were taken at day 0 and at day 28 after the second dose.

The sample here was peripheral blood, taken on day 0 of AZD1222 vaccination. Rearrangement joined TRBV10-3 to TRBJ2-3; confidence is insufficient to name the D gene. This receptor was obtained from an adult in good health. The CDR3 sequence is CAISGVGTDTQYF. The nucleotides read TGTGCCATCAGTGGGGTCGGCACAGATACGCAGTATTTT.